The 31 T cell receptor beta chains below come from one sample, sequenced in a study of shared clonotypes between healthy human individuals (dated by TCRdb to about 2020). Receptor libraries were prepared by the immunoSEQ multiplex PCR assay. Not all clones reach the TCRdb copy of this immuneACCESS table, which keeps in-frame sequences only. Checked studies attribute under half of the gap to unresolved V genes and leave the rest unexplained. This sample holds a few hundred thousand clones; 80% to 90% were observed only once. The top ten clones comprise roughly 15% of the sample. Material: memory CD8+ T cells sorted from blood. The meaning of the sample's cell subset or site label: CD45RO+ cells pooled with CCR7-negative TemRA cells. These receptors were obtained from a man between 18 and 35 years old in good health.

The chain combines TRBV20-1 with TRBJ1-4; D might be TRBD1 (5 bases). The CDR3 is 11 amino acids. Trimming left V 1 base short and J 12 bases short, with 9 bases between. From germline, CDR1 is DFQATT and CDR2 SNEGSKA (reference sequence). CDR3 sequence (DNA): TGCAGTGCTAGAGCGGGGGTAGAACTGTTTTTT. Protein product: CSARAGVELFF.

V usage is TRBV11-2 and J usage is TRBJ2-3; no clear D gene. V was shortened by 4 bases and J by 5 bases, with 7 bases between the two germline ends. The CDR3 extends over 12 amino acids. Germline lookup yields CDR1 SGHAT and CDR2 FQNNGV. The CDR3 sequence: CASSSMGDTQYF. The CDR3 DNA reads TGTGCCAGCAGCTCGATGGGAGATACGCAGTATTTT.

The chain recombines TRBV4-3 with TRBJ2-7; D might be TRBD1 (6 bases). The ends were cut back, 3 bases at V and 0 bases at J, with 12 bases in the middle. The CDR3 is made up of 15 amino acids. CDR1 is LGHNA and CDR2 is YSLEER in the germline V gene. The DNA for the CDR3 is TGCGCCAGCAGCCAGAACAGGGAGAGCTCCTACGAGCAGTACTTC. Amino acid sequence: CASSQNRESSYEQYF.

The chain uses TRBV28 and TRBJ2-7, with a tentative D call TRBD1 (6 bases). This CDR3 is 15 amino acids long. Germline lookup yields CDR1 MDHEN and CDR2 SYDVKM. V was pared by 4 bases and J by 5 bases, with 18 bases between. The CDR3 DNA is TGTGCCAGCAGTTCCTCCGGGACACCCCCGGACGAGCAGTACTTC. Translation: CASSSSGTPPDEQYF.

This clone came up once. The chain uses TRBV6-5 and TRBJ2-5, with D unresolved. V lost 0 bases and J lost 4, with 12 bases in between. This CDR3 region has 15 residues. CDR1 MNHEY and CDR2 SVGAGI come from the germline V gene. The CDR3 nucleotides read TGTGCCAGCAGTTACTCGAGTTCGACCGGAGAGACCCAGTACTTC. Protein: CASSYSSSTGETQYF.

This chain uses TRBV7-9 with TRBJ2-2, with a weak D call TRBD1 (6 bases). The germline V gene encodes CDR1 SEHNR and CDR2 FQNEAQ (reference sequence). The length of the CDR3 is 14 residues. The V end was cut by 6 bases, the J end by 1 base, with 9 bases between. The CDR3 loop is CASRSTGNTGELFF. Written as DNA, the CDR3 is TGTGCCAGCAGGTCGACAGGGAACACCGGGGAGCTGTTTTTT.

This clone appeared a single time. The CDR3 coding sequence is TGCGCCAGCAGTGAGAACAGGGTATTCCCTGGAGAGACCCAGTACTTC. Amino acid sequence: CASSENRVFPGETQYF. The rearrangement joins TRBV10-2 to TRBJ2-5; TRBD1 might be the D (6 bases). Germline V gene lookup returns CDR1 WSHSY and CDR2 SAAADI. Trimming pared 2 bases from V and 4 bases from J, leaving 17 bases between. This CDR3 contains 16 residues.

This chain uses TRBV5-1 with TRBJ1-1, with D maybe TRBD1 (6 bases). V lost 0 bases and J 2 bases, leaving 14 bases between the germline ends. Germline V lookup: CDR1 SGHRS, CDR2 YFSETQ. The length of the CDR3 is 16 residues. CDR3 residues: CASSLGFSGVNTEAFF. In DNA form, the CDR3 reads TGCGCCAGCAGCTTGGGTTTTTCAGGGGTTAACACTGAAGCTTTCTTT.

V and J are TRBV27 and TRBJ1-6; tentatively, D is TRBD1 (6 bases). The CDR3 contains 17 residues. Germline CDR1 MNHEY, CDR2 SMNVEV (reference sequence). Trimming left V 2 bases short and J 9 bases short, with 20 bases between. CDR3 in amino acids: CASSLILVRGGGSPLHF. The CDR3 nucleotides read TGTGCCAGCAGTTTAATCTTAGTACGAGGGGGTGGTTCACCCCTCCACTTT.

This clone was recorded a few times. This chain joins TRBV30 and TRBJ1-1; TRBD1 might be the D (6 bases). Germline assignment: CDR1 GTSNPN and CDR2 SVGIG (reference sequence). Trimming pared 2 bases from V and 2 bases from J, leaving 21 bases between. The CDR3 runs to 17 residues. CDR3 loop: CAWSRYLFDRPNTEAFF. CDR3 bases: TGTGCCTGGAGTCGTTATCTGTTTGACAGGCCAAACACTGAAGCTTTCTTT.

This chain uses TRBV7-2 with TRBJ2-1; D is unclear. The CDR3 covers 12 residues. Trimming removed 8 bases at V and 6 bases at J, with 11 bases between. Germline CDR1 reads SGHTA; CDR2 reads FQGNSA. CDR3: CASLHPANEQFF. CDR3 DNA: TGTGCCAGCCTCCACCCGGCCAATGAGCAGTTCTTC.

The chain joins TRBV9 to TRBJ2-5; 8 nucleotides align to TRBD2. This CDR3 has 15 amino acids. Germline lookup yields CDR1 SGDLS and CDR2 YYNGEE. J lost 5 bases, V lost 0 bases, and 6 bases had no gene match. The CDR3 spells CASSVDGRAWETQYF. The CDR3 bases are TGTGCCAGCAGCGTAGACGGGAGGGCCTGGGAGACCCAGTACTTC.

This chain joins TRBV7-9 and TRBJ2-2; a weak D match, TRBD2 (5 bases). The germline gives CDR1 SEHNR, CDR2 FQNEAQ (reference sequence). The CDR3 is 15 residues long. The V gene lost 2 bases and the J gene lost 8 bases, with 15 bases spanning the gap. CDR3 sequence (DNA): TGTGCCAGCAGCTTACTCATCGGGGTTGAGGGGGAGCTGTTTTTT. Translation gives CASSLLIGVEGELFF.

The rearrangement uses TRBV5-1 and TRBJ2-7, with 8 positions matching TRBD2. This CDR3 region has 16 residues. Germline CDR1 is SGHRS and CDR2 is YFSETQ. V was pared by 2 bases and J by 2 bases, with 9 bases of the junction left unmatched. This CDR3 is CASSFFAAGGPYEQYF. DNA for the CDR3: TGCGCCAGCAGCTTCTTCGCGGCGGGAGGACCCTACGAGCAGTACTTC. The full variable domain, in which reference TRBV5-1 and TRBJ2-7 provide the parts outside the CDR3, is KAGVTQTPRYLIKTRGQQVTLSCSPISGHRSVSWYQQTPGQGLQFLFEYFSETQRNKGNFPGRFSGRQFSNSRSEMNVSTLELGDSALYLCASSFFAAGGPYEQYFGPGTRLTVT.

The gene calls are TRBV5-8 and TRBJ2-7; tentative D call: TRBD1 (5 bases). The ends were cut back, 1 base at V and 7 bases at J, with 12 bases in the middle. In germline, CDR1 is SGHTS, CDR2 YDEGEE. The CDR3 has 13 amino acids. CDR3 nucleotide sequence: TGTGCCAGCAGCTTGAGGCAGGGCGATGAGCAGTACTTC. Translation: CASSLRQGDEQYF.

The chain couples TRBV9 to TRBJ1-2; 9 nucleotides agree with TRBD1. This CDR3 comprises 13 residues. Trimming cost V 0 bases and J 6 bases; bases outside gene matches: 0. Germline V gene data show CDR1 as SGDLS and CDR2 as YYNGEE. The CDR3 spells CASSVGTGDGYTF. In DNA, the CDR3 is TGTGCCAGCAGCGTAGGGACAGGGGATGGCTACACCTTC.

This rearrangement joins TRBV5-1 to TRBJ1-2, with D perhaps matching TRBD1 (5 bases). CDR1 and CDR2 from the germline V gene are SGHRS and YFSETQ. V lost 4 bases to trimming and J lost 1 base, with 14 bases between them. This CDR3 region has 15 residues. The CDR3 nucleotides read TGCGCCAGCAGCCCGGGACTTTGGGGTAACTATGGCTACACCTTC. The encoded protein is CASSPGLWGNYGYTF.

V usage is TRBV28 and J usage is TRBJ2-7; D may be TRBD1 (6 bases). In germline, CDR1 is MDHEN, CDR2 SYDVKM. Trimming stripped 3 bases from V and 3 bases from J, with 9 bases between. This CDR3 spans 13 amino acids. CDR3 loop: CASSLDSLYEQYF. CDR3 sequence (DNA): TGTGCCAGCAGTTTGGACAGCCTCTACGAGCAGTACTTC. Complete variable domain (other parts from reference TRBV28 and TRBJ2-7): DVKVTQSSRYLVKRTGEKVFLECVQDMDHENMFWYRQDPGLGLRLIYFSYDVKMKEKGDIPEGYSVSREKKERFSLILESASTNQTSMYLCASSLDSLYEQYFGPGTRLTVT.

This chain's CDR3 is CASSQDTGGGYEQYF. The CDR3 DNA reads TGTGCCAGCAGCCAAGATACGGGGGGCGGTTACGAGCAGTACTTC. V gene TRBV4-2 combines with J gene TRBJ2-7; D may be TRBD2 (7 bases). The V gene lost 0 bases and the J gene lost 4 bases, with 13 bases spanning the gap. The CDR3 is 15 amino acids. CDR1 LGHNA and CDR2 YNFKEQ come from the germline V gene.

The chain joins TRBV6-5 to TRBJ1-2, with unresolved D. Germline-derived CDR1 and CDR2 are MNHEY and SVGAGI. The V end was cut by 2 bases, the J end by 8 bases, with 18 bases between. The CDR3 contains 15 residues. For the CDR3, the DNA is TGTGCCAGCAGTTACACCGGTTTTTACGAAGGAGGCTACACCTTC. Encoded protein: CASSYTGFYEGGYTF.

As regards this clone: The same CDR3 can be traced to other DNA sequences in this sample. This chain links TRBV6-5 with TRBJ2-1; possibly TRBD1 for D (5 bases). CDR1 is MNHEY and CDR2 is SVGAGI in the germline V gene. V lost 5 bases and J lost 2, with 10 bases in between. This CDR3 contains 14 residues. Here the CDR3 reads CASSLAGPYNEQFF. The CDR3 nucleotides are TGTGCCAGCAGTCTGGCAGGGCCCTACAATGAGCAGTTCTTC.

The chain carries TRBV6-5 and TRBJ2-7; 11 bases line up with TRBD1. CDR3 length: 15 residues. Per the germline V gene, CDR1 is MNHEY and CDR2 is SVGAGI. V lost 0 bases and J lost 6; bases outside the gene matches: 4. The CDR3 reads CASSYSSGTGGEQYF. In DNA form, the CDR3 reads TGTGCCAGCAGTTACTCATCCGGGACAGGGGGCGAGCAGTACTTC.

The chain employs TRBV5-1 and TRBJ2-3; 11 nucleotides line up with TRBD2. The V segment lost 0 bases and the J segment 4 bases; nucleotides outside the gene matches: 7. The CDR3 is made up of 17 amino acids. In germline, CDR1 is SGHRS, CDR2 YFSETQ. For the CDR3, the DNA is TGCGCCAGCAGCTTGGAGGCTAGCGGGGGGCTCGCAGATACGCAGTATTTT. Residues: CASSLEASGGLADTQYF.

J is TRBJ2-7 and V is TRBV5-1; D might be TRBD2 (6 bases). The CDR3 has 14 residues. V was cut by 1 base and J by 2 bases, with 10 bases left in between. Per germline, CDR1 SGHRS and CDR2 YFSETQ. The CDR3 is CASSLLEGPYEQYF. CDR3 DNA sequence: TGCGCCAGCAGCTTGTTGGAGGGACCCTACGAGCAGTACTTC.

This chain connects TRBV7-2 to TRBJ1-6, with TRBD1 identical over 9 bases. This CDR3 region has 15 residues. With 5 bases clipped from V and 8 bases from J, the junction kept 7 bases outside the gene matches. CDR1 and CDR2 (germline): SGHTA, FQGNSA. The CDR3 coding sequence is TGTGCCAGCAGCGCCGACAGGGGGGGATATTCACCCCTCCACTTT. It specifies CASSADRGGYSPLHF.

V and J are TRBV11-2 and TRBJ1-1; TRBD1 aligns across 7 bases. Unmatched junction bases numbered 3, after V lost 5 bases and J lost 0 bases. CDR1 is SGHAT and CDR2 is FQNNGV in the germline V gene. The CDR3 covers 14 residues. CDR3 DNA sequence: TGTGCCAGCAGCGGACAGGCCATGAACACTGAAGCTTTCTTT. Translating gives CASSGQAMNTEAFF.

The rearrangement joins TRBV9 to TRBJ1-4; D is unresolved. CDR1 and CDR2 (germline): SGDLS, YYNGEE. CDR3 size: 14 residues. Trimming removed 2 bases at V and 5 bases at J, with 10 bases between. The CDR3 DNA follows: TGTGCCAGCAGCGTGGGCACTGGGAATGAAAAACTGTTTTTT. This sequence encodes CASSVGTGNEKLFF.

The chain links TRBV7-2 to TRBJ2-7, with no clear D. The germline CDR1 and CDR2 sequences are SGHTA and FQGNSA. The CDR3 sequence is 13 residues long. The V and J ends lost 5 bases and 6 bases respectively, with 14 bases between them. The CDR3, as DNA: TGTGCCAGCAGCCCAGTCCCCGCGGTCGAGCAGTACTTC. Its translation is CASSPVPAVEQYF.

The chain links TRBV2 to TRBJ1-2, with D possibly TRBD1 on 6 matching bases. V lost 4 bases and J 2 bases, leaving 17 bases between the germline ends. This CDR3 spans 16 amino acids. The V gene's germline CDR1 is SNHLY and CDR2 FYNNEI. CDR3 in amino acids: CASSVPAAGANYGYTF. The CDR3 DNA is TGTGCCAGCAGTGTTCCCGCCGCAGGGGCCAACTATGGCTACACCTTC.

The chain couples TRBV6-6 to TRBJ2-3; D gene ambiguous. The CDR3 consists of 13 residues. V lost 2 bases and J 5 bases, leaving 8 bases between the germline ends. Germline V gene lookup returns CDR1 MNHNY and CDR2 SVGAGI (reference sequence). The CDR3 nucleotides read TGTGCCAGCAGTTACCAAATTGTAGATACGCAGTATTTT. Translating gives CASSYQIVDTQYF.

The chain joins TRBV6-6 to TRBJ1-4; the D is unclear. CDR1 is MNHNY, CDR2 SVGAGI, per germline (reference sequence). Trimming took 5 bases from V and 6 from J, leaving 13 bases between them. This CDR3 contains 14 residues. The CDR3 reads CASSPAGGYEKLFF. The CDR3 DNA reads as TGTGCCAGCAGTCCAGCCGGCGGCTATGAAAAACTGTTTTTT.